The rows below give T cell receptor beta chains drawn from one sample of a study of cytomegalovirus exposure and HLA in healthy donors. Sequencing was performed with immunoSEQ multiplex PCR; in TCRdb, only in-frame clones are kept and a portion is missing. The sample holds over 60,000 clones, approximately 70% seen once. The sample consisted of PBMCs. These receptor sequences come from a male donor in good health and CMV-seropositive. The CDR3 runs from the conserved cysteine through the conserved F or W. The D gene is left open where the match is weak. Part of the rows lack a size; the others show once, few, many or a class for expanded clones.

size: NA
V: TRBV7-6
D: TRBD1
J: TRBJ1-6
CDR3: CASSAQGVGYNSPLHF
DNA: TGTGCCAGCAGCGCCCAGGGGGTAGGCTATAATTCACCCCTCCACTTT

size: once
V: TRBV6-5
D: NA
J: TRBJ1-5
CDR3: CASSLRSVDQPQHF
DNA: TGTGCCAGCAGCCTCCGGAGTGTAGATCAGCCCCAGCATTTT

size: NA
V: TRBV1
D: NA
J: TRBJ2-5
CDR3: CTSTPPAPAGDQETQYF
DNA: TGCACCAGCACCCCCCCTGCACCAGCGGGAGACCAAGAGACCCAGTACTTC

size: NA
V: TRBV7-9
D: NA
J: TRBJ1-3
CDR3: CSSSLSSTPIYF
DNA: TGTTCCAGCAGCTTAAGCTCGACACCGATATATTTT

size: once
V: TRBV9
D: TRBD2
J: TRBJ2-7
CDR3: CASSGGSGTLDYEQYF
DNA: TGTGCCAGCAGCGGAGGAAGCGGGACCCTAGACTACGAGCAGTACTTC

size: NA
V: TRBV30
D: NA
J: TRBJ2-1
CDR3: CAWKSRRVLEQFF
DNA: TGTGCCTGGAAGTCTAGGAGGGTCCTTGAGCAGTTCTTC

size: NA
V: TRBV4-3
D: NA
J: TRBJ1-1
CDR3: CASSQPGYRVATEAFF
DNA: TGCGCCAGCAGCCAACCAGGGTACAGGGTGGCCACTGAAGCTTTCTTT

size: NA
V: TRBV6-1
D: NA
J: TRBJ2-7
CDR3: CASSVGRSGLNYEQYF
DNA: TGTGCCAGCAGTGTCGGTCGGAGCGGACTTAACTACGAGCAGTACTTC

size: once
V: TRBV10-3
D: NA
J: TRBJ1-4
CDR3: CAISESRQTNEKLFF
DNA: TGTGCCATCAGCGAGTCCCGACAGACCAATGAAAAACTGTTTTTT

size: NA
V: TRBV6-5
D: TRBD1
J: TRBJ1-1
CDR3: CASSYGGGVEAEAFF
DNA: TGTGCCAGCAGTTACGGAGGGGGCGTAGAAGCTGAAGCTTTCTTT

size: NA
V: TRBV6-6
D: NA
J: TRBJ2-1
CDR3: CASSYQKPQQFF
DNA: TGTGCCAGCAGTTACCAAAAGCCTCAGCAGTTCTTC

size: few
V: TRBV6-4
D: NA
J: TRBJ2-3
CDR3: CASSDSEESDTQYF
DNA: TGTGCCAGCAGTGACTCGGAGGAATCAGATACGCAGTATTTT

size: NA
V: TRBV10-3
D: TRBD1
J: TRBJ2-5
CDR3: CAISESTTGGGETQYF
DNA: TGTGCCATCAGTGAGTCGACGACAGGGGGCGGAGAGACCCAGTACTTC

size: NA
V: TRBV4-3
D: NA
J: TRBJ1-2
CDR3: CASSPLVTDGYTF
DNA: TGCGCCAGCAGCCCGCTCGTAACAGACGGCTACACCTTC

size: NA
V: TRBV7-2
D: TRBD1
J: TRBJ2-7
CDR3: CASSLTWQGAYEQYF
DNA: TGTGCCAGCAGCTTAACGTGGCAGGGGGCCTACGAGCAGTACTTC

size: few
V: TRBV7-2
D: TRBD2
J: TRBJ2-7
CDR3: CASSLLAGVGYEQYF
DNA: TGTGCCAGCAGCTTATTAGCGGGAGTCGGCTACGAGCAGTACTTC

size: NA
V: TRBV7-9
D: TRBD1
J: TRBJ1-2
CDR3: CASSPGQGYGYTF
DNA: TGTGCCAGCAGCCCGGGACAGGGGTATGGCTACACCTTC

size: NA
V: TRBV5-4
D: TRBD1
J: TRBJ1-1
CDR3: CASSYGTGGFTEAFF
DNA: TGTGCCAGCAGCTATGGGACAGGAGGGTTCACTGAAGCTTTCTTT

size: NA
V: TRBV7-2
D: NA
J: TRBJ2-7
CDR3: CASSPAQGVVAYEQYF
DNA: TGTGCCAGCAGCCCTGCCCAAGGGGTGGTGGCCTACGAGCAGTACTTC

size: NA
V: TRBV4-3
D: NA
J: TRBJ1-1
CDR3: CASSQITAGSTEAFF
DNA: TGCGCCAGCAGCCAAATTACAGCGGGGAGCACTGAAGCTTTCTTT

size: NA
V: TRBV25-1
D: TRBD1
J: TRBJ1-1
CDR3: CASIGQGNTEAFF
DNA: TGTGCCAGTATCGGACAGGGGAACACTGAAGCTTTCTTT

size: NA
V: TRBV27
D: NA
J: TRBJ1-5
CDR3: CASSFIDQPQHF
DNA: TGTGCCAGCAGTTTCATTGATCAGCCCCAGCATTTT

size: NA
V: TRBV5-4
D: NA
J: TRBJ1-2
CDR3: CASSLGGQLYGYTF
DNA: TGTGCCAGCAGCTTGGGGGGCCAATTATATGGCTACACCTTC

size: NA
V: TRBV2
D: TRBD1
J: TRBJ2-1
CDR3: CASRSRTGPRNYEQFF
DNA: TGTGCCAGCAGGAGTCGGACAGGGCCTCGTAATTATGAGCAGTTCTTC

size: NA
V: TRBV27
D: NA
J: TRBJ1-2
CDR3: CASSLSQDTDYGYTF
DNA: TGTGCCAGCAGTTTATCCCAAGACACTGACTATGGCTACACCTTC

size: once
V: TRBV14
D: TRBD2
J: TRBJ2-1
CDR3: CASSQDLAGRNEQFF
DNA: TGTGCCAGCAGCCAAGATCTAGCGGGGCGCAATGAGCAGTTCTTC

size: NA
V: TRBV29-1
D: TRBD2
J: TRBJ2-3
CDR3: CSAGLGGTDTQYF
DNA: TGCAGCGCCGGACTAGGGGGCACAGATACGCAGTATTTT

size: once
V: TRBV2
D: TRBD1
J: TRBJ1-4
CDR3: CASSGQGWNEKLFF
DNA: TGTGCCAGCAGCGGACAGGGCTGGAATGAAAAACTGTTTTTT

size: few
V: TRBV5-1
D: TRBD1
J: TRBJ2-7
CDR3: CASSPGQGLTYEQYF
DNA: TGCGCCAGCAGCCCGGGACAGGGGCTGACCTACGAGCAGTACTTC

size: few
V: TRBV7-2
D: NA
J: TRBJ2-3
CDR3: CASSRTSFPTDTQYF
DNA: TGTGCCAGCAGCCGCACTAGCTTCCCCACAGATACGCAGTATTTT

size: NA
V: TRBV4-1
D: TRBD2
J: TRBJ2-7
CDR3: CASSQDFTSGYEQYF
DNA: TGCGCCAGCAGCCAAGATTTTACTAGCGGGTACGAGCAGTACTTC

size: NA
V: TRBV6-1
D: NA
J: TRBJ1-1
CDR3: CASRSYLTEAFF
DNA: TGTGCCAGCAGGTCTTATCTTACTGAAGCTTTCTTT

size: NA
V: TRBV12-5
D: NA
J: TRBJ2-1
CDR3: CASGFQRVHNEQFF
DNA: TGTGCTAGTGGTTTTCAGCGGGTTCACAATGAGCAGTTCTTC

size: NA
V: TRBV2
D: NA
J: TRBJ1-6
CDR3: CASRTGTVYNSPLHF
DNA: TGTGCCAGCAGAACAGGGACGGTTTATAATTCACCCCTCCACTTT

size: NA
V: TRBV12-5
D: NA
J: TRBJ1-2
CDR3: CASGFSPSGLNGYTF
DNA: TGTGCTAGTGGTTTTTCCCCCTCAGGCTTGAACGGCTACACCTTC

size: NA
V: TRBV6-1
D: TRBD2
J: TRBJ2-1
CDR3: CASSESSSGHNEQFF
DNA: TGTGCCAGCAGTGAATCATCTAGCGGCCACAATGAGCAGTTCTTC

size: few
V: TRBV27
D: NA
J: TRBJ2-3
CDR3: CASSETVLLSPAFADTQYF
DNA: TGTGCCAGCTCTGAGACAGTCTTGTTGTCACCGGCCTTCGCAGATACGCAGTATTTT

size: NA
V: TRBV18
D: NA
J: TRBJ1-1
CDR3: CASSLTGPGFQNTEAFF
DNA: TGTGCCAGCTCACTTACTGGTCCAGGCTTCCAGAACACTGAAGCTTTCTTT